The rows below give T cell receptor beta chains drawn from one sample of a study of blood T cell repertoires in COVID-19. Profiled with immunoSEQ multiplex PCR; TCRdb holds only in-frame clones, not every one. The sample includes 150,000 to 200,000 clones, around 82% of them seen just once. Specimen: PBMCs or T cells enriched from blood (not recorded which). All receptors come from a woman aged 60-75 years with acute COVID-19. The CDR3 runs from the conserved cysteine through the conserved F or W. The D gene is left open where the match is weak. The size entry is marked missing in some rows and otherwise reads once, few, many or a size class.

V gene	J gene	D gene	CDR3 length	clone size	CDR3 protein	CDR3 DNA
TRBV7-9	TRBJ2-7	NA	13	NA	CASSLPLGAVQYF	TGTGCCAGCAGCCTCCCTCTAGGGGCGGTGCAGTACTTC
TRBV7-2	TRBJ2-7	TRBD2	15	NA	CASSHSSGSIYEQYF	TGTGCCAGCAGCCACTCTAGCGGGAGTATCTACGAGCAGTACTTC
TRBV5-5	TRBJ2-7	TRBD1	14	NA	CASSFDRGAYEQYF	TGTGCCAGCAGCTTCGACAGGGGGGCCTACGAGCAGTACTTC
TRBV29-1	TRBJ2-1	TRBD1	14	NA	CSVERQGGIDEQFF	TGCAGCGTTGAACGACAGGGGGGAATTGATGAGCAGTTCTTC
TRBV7-2	TRBJ2-1	NA	16	NA	CASSLALIRSYNEQFF	TGTGCCAGCAGCTTAGCGCTTATACGGTCTTACAATGAGCAGTTCTTC
TRBV3-1/TRBV3-2	TRBJ2-7	NA	15	NA	CASSPFLLWADEQYF	TGTGCCAGCAGCCCCTTCTTATTGTGGGCCGACGAGCAGTACTTC
TRBV7-8	TRBJ1-5	NA	16	NA	CASSLAAVDTNQPQHF	TGTGCCAGCAGCTTAGCGGCGGTGGATACCAATCAGCCCCAGCATTTT
TRBV4-1	TRBJ2-5	TRBD2	14	NA	CASSPTSGRETQYF	TGCGCCAGCAGCCCGACTAGCGGGAGAGAGACCCAGTACTTC
TRBV5-4	TRBJ1-2	NA	16	NA	CASSPEILTVSYGYTF	TGTGCCAGCAGCCCTGAGATCCTTACAGTAAGCTATGGCTACACCTTC
TRBV6-5	TRBJ2-2	TRBD2	15	NA	CASTGLAENTGELFF	TGTGCCAGCACGGGCCTAGCGGAGAACACCGGGGAGCTGTTTTTT
TRBV7-9	TRBJ2-3	TRBD2	15	NA	CASSSRLALPDTQYF	TGTGCCAGCAGCTCGAGACTAGCCCTCCCAGATACGCAGTATTTT
TRBV4-1	TRBJ1-2	TRBD1	18	once	CASSQEGKGQGFFQGYTF	TGCGCCAGCAGCCAAGAAGGGAAGGGACAGGGGTTTTTCCAGGGCTACACCTTC
TRBV18	TRBJ2-7	NA	13	NA	CASSPTSRYEQYF	TGTGCCAGCTCACCAACCTCGCGCTACGAGCAGTACTTC
TRBV6-2/TRBV6-3	TRBJ1-2	TRBD1	14	few	CASSFGQGISGYTF	TGTGCCAGCAGTTTTGGACAGGGGATATCAGGCTACACCTTC
TRBV7-8	TRBJ2-3	NA	15	NA	CASRLLGAGTDTQYF	TGTGCCAGCAGACTTCTGGGGGCTGGCACAGATACGCAGTATTTT
TRBV5-1	TRBJ1-1	NA	14	NA	CASSKRDMNTEAFF	TGCGCCAGCAGCAAACGGGACATGAACACTGAAGCTTTCTTT
TRBV19	TRBJ1-6	NA	17	NA	CASSIMTANAYNSPLHF	TGTGCCAGTAGTATTATGACAGCCAACGCCTATAATTCACCCCTCCACTTT
TRBV9	TRBJ2-7	TRBD2	16	NA	CASSGTSGTGSYEQYF	TGTGCCAGCAGCGGCACTAGCGGGACCGGCTCCTACGAGCAGTACTTC
TRBV6-5	TRBJ2-2	TRBD1	15	NA	CASIPDRGNTGELFF	TGTGCCAGCATTCCGGACAGGGGTAACACCGGGGAGCTGTTTTTT